The sample holds one count of the clone carrying this TCR beta chain. Its antigen is still unknown. This entry belongs to a study of cytomegalovirus exposure and HLA in healthy donors. Study-wide results and caveats: A later analysis associated 16,951 TCR beta sequences with HLA alleles at a 0.05 false discovery rate. Later analysis identified several of the most significant clusters that appeared linked to common viral pathogens. Later analysis placed DRB1 highest and HLA-C lowest in TCR association rates, which differed by HLA locus.

Looked up from germline, CDR1 is MDHEN and CDR2 is SYDVKM. The J segment lost 4 bases and the V segment lost 7 bases, leaving 11 bases of the junction unmatched. The CDR3 length is 15 residues. Researchers ran the PCR with 60 Vbeta and 13 Jbeta primers. Original processing methods: Approximately 12 million of some 80 million unique TCR beta chains were shared, per a later count. Profiling relied on immunoSEQ multiplex PCR, and the TCRdb table lists in-frame clones only, not all of them. The V and J calls and clone size were taken over from that table, and D and trimming were inferred from the DNA. The repertoire holds under 200,000 clones, roughly 80% seen once, with approximately 7% in the top ten.

The specimen sequenced was PBMCs. The sequence was obtained from a woman aged 25-40 years in good health and CMV-seropositive. The chain recombines TRBV28 with TRBJ2-5; 8 bases map to TRBD2. The CDR3 nucleotides read TGTGCCAGCACTCAACCCGCGGGGGGCGGAGAGACCCAGTACTTC. Encoded protein: CASTQPAGGGETQYF.